The rows below give T cell receptor beta chains drawn from one sample of a study of Ad26.COV2.S vaccination and SARS-CoV-2 variants. The repertoire was sequenced with immunoSEQ multiplex PCR; TCRdb's copy has only in-frame clones and lacks some. The repertoire holds about 260,000 clones, with around 88% as singletons. The sequencing used peripheral blood, collected in a trial of Ad26.COV2.S vaccine versus placebo. These receptors were obtained from a person aged 18-65 years who received the Ad26.COV2.S COVID-19 vaccine or a placebo. CDR3s include the opening cysteine and the closing phenylalanine or tryptophan. The D gene is left open where the match is weak. Part of the rows lack a size; the others show once, few, many or a class for expanded clones.

v_gene	abundance	d_gene	j_gene	CDR3nt	CDR3aa
TRBV10-3	.	TRBD1	TRBJ1-6	TGTGCCATCAGTGAACAGGGGAGCAATTCACCCCTCCACTTT	CAISEQGSNSPLHF
TRBV9	few	TRBD2	TRBJ2-3	TGTGCCAGCAGCGTGGCGACTAGCGGGAGTACAGATACGCAGTATTTT	CASSVATSGSTDTQYF
TRBV27	.	TRBD1	TRBJ1-5	TGTGCCAGCAGAGGGACAGGGGGCAGGCAGCCCCAGCATTTT	CASRGTGGRQPQHF
TRBV6-5	.	.	TRBJ1-1	TGTGCCAGCAGTACGAATCCCCAAAGCGTAGCTTTCTTT	CASSTNPQSVAFF
TRBV7-2	.	.	TRBJ1-4	TGTGCCAGCAGCTTATTTACAGGGCAGAATGAAAAACTGTTTTTT	CASSLFTGQNEKLFF
TRBV30	once	TRBD2	TRBJ2-7	TGTGCCTGGAACCTAGCGGGGAATTTTTACGAGCAGTACTTC	CAWNLAGNFYEQYF
TRBV7-8	.	.	TRBJ2-7	TGTGCCAGCAGCTTATCTACGGGGTCCTACGAGCAGTACTTC	CASSLSTGSYEQYF
TRBV7-9	many	TRBD2	TRBJ2-5	TGTGCCAGCAGTTTCTCCGGGACTAGTCGGACCCAGTACTTC	CASSFSGTSRTQYF
TRBV6-4	.	.	TRBJ1-5	TGTGCCAGCAGTGACCCATGGCCCCCTCGATTGAACGGCAATCAGCCCCAGCATTTT	CASSDPWPPRLNGNQPQHF
TRBV18	.	.	TRBJ2-1	TGTGCCAGCTCACCACTAGGTGGGGGGGCCCTAAATGAGCAGTTCTTC	CASSPLGGGALNEQFF